Each of the 18 T cell receptor beta chains below was sequenced from the same sample in a study of T cells in Graves' hyperthyroidism and ophthalmopathy. Researchers took RNA transcripts and amplified the TCR beta CDR3 regions from them. When the TCR CDR3 underwent first-round RT-PCR, the HTBI primer set was used. MiXCR, applied by TCRdb to the multiplex PCR reads, yields one record per CDR3 protein. The sample contains 550,000 to 800,000 distinct CDR3 sequences, 15% to 20% of which appear only once. The sample was blood. The receptors here all came from a man aged 18 to 29 with Graves' hyperthyroidism.

The J gene is TRBJ1-2, the V gene TRBV9; a possible D gene is TRBD1 (6 bases). The CDR3 has 12 residues. Germline V gene lookup returns CDR1 SGDLS and CDR2 YYNGEE. V was clipped by 5 bases and J by 8 bases, with 13 bases between them. The CDR3 is CASSRGAIGYTF. The CDR3 DNA reads as TGTGCCAGCAGTCGGGGGGCGATAGGCTACACCTTC.

This clonotype was counted a few times. The chain recombines TRBV7-2 with TRBJ2-7; D could derive from TRBD1 or TRBD2 (5 bases each). V was shortened by 8 bases and J by 2 bases, with 10 bases between the two germline ends. Per the germline V gene, CDR1 is SGHTA and CDR2 is FQGNSA. The CDR3 has 12 residues. CDR3 DNA: TGTGCCAGCGGGGACGGGCCCTACGAGCAGTACTTC. It codes for CASGDGPYEQYF.

This clonotype was counted a few times. The chain combines TRBV5-1 with TRBJ2-7, with TRBD2 identical over 8 bases. V was pared by 2 bases and J by 2 bases, with 21 bases of the junction left unmatched. The CDR3 extends over 20 amino acids. CDR1 and CDR2 (germline): SGHRS, YFSETQ. The CDR3 DNA is TGCGCCAGCAGCTTACCGACCAACCTAGCGGGTAAGCGGGTGACCTACGAGCAGTACTTC. Residues: CASSLPTNLAGKRVTYEQYF.

The J gene is TRBJ2-1, the V gene TRBV24-1, with 8 bases that match TRBD1. Germline CDR1 reads KGHDR; CDR2 reads SFDVKD. This CDR3 has 14 amino acids. Losses at the gene ends were 3 bases for V and 4 bases for J; bases not matched to a gene: 1. The CDR3 DNA sequence: TGTGCCACCAGTGATAACAGGGGGTACAATGAGCAGTTCTTC. Its protein product is CATSDNRGYNEQFF.

A few counts support this clonotype. This chain uses TRBV11-3 with TRBJ2-1, with D tentatively TRBD2 (5 bases). The CDR3 is made up of 16 amino acids. V lost 5 bases, J lost 9 bases, and 23 bases lay in between. Germline V CDR1 and CDR2: SGHNT, YENEEA. CDR3: CASSKAIGRGLGEQFF. CDR3 DNA: TGTGCCAGCAGCAAAGCAATTGGACGAGGACTCGGTGAGCAGTTCTTC.

The sample holds a few counts of this clonotype. The V gene is TRBV28, the J gene TRBJ1-6; D gene ambiguous. This CDR3 is 11 amino acids long. Trimming left V 6 bases short and J 7 bases short, with 4 bases between. CDR1 is MDHEN and CDR2 is SYDVKM in the germline V gene. The CDR3 is CASRANSPLHF. Here the CDR3 DNA reads TGTGCCAGCAGGGCGAATTCACCCCTCCACTTT.

This clonotype was seen more than once but under ten times. This chain connects TRBV28 to TRBJ2-1; D is ambiguous. The germline gives CDR1 MDHEN, CDR2 SYDVKM. Trimming stripped 6 bases from V and 2 bases from J, with 14 bases between. The CDR3 loop spans 15 amino acids. The CDR3 DNA is TGTGCCAGCAGCCTTACTTTTGCTACCTACAATGAGCAGTTCTTC. Translating it yields CASSLTFATYNEQFF.

The chain has TRBV27 and TRBJ2-2; D is tentatively TRBD1 or TRBD2 (6 bases each). Trimming removed 6 bases from V and 4 bases from J, with 15 bases in between. The CDR3 extends over 15 amino acids. CDR1 is MNHEY, CDR2 SMNVEV, per germline (reference sequence). Written as DNA, the CDR3 is TGTGCCAGCAGCCCCTGGGGGGCGGGCACCGGGGAGCTGTTTTTT. Encoded protein: CASSPWGAGTGELFF.

This clonotype showed up many times. The chain joins TRBV28 to TRBJ2-7; D gene unclear. The CDR3 is 14 residues long. V was clipped by 7 bases and J by 5 bases, with 18 bases between them. In germline, CDR1 is MDHEN, CDR2 SYDVKM. The CDR3 loop reads CASTNGPFPHEQYF. In DNA form, the CDR3 reads TGTGCCAGCACCAACGGACCGTTTCCCCACGAGCAGTACTTC.

This clonotype has only a few counts. J is TRBJ1-5 and V is TRBV5-1, with 9 nucleotides matching TRBD1. This CDR3 spans 14 amino acids. V lost 4 bases, J lost 7 bases, and 6 bases stayed unmatched. CDR1 and CDR2 (germline): SGHRS, YFSETQ. CDR3 coding DNA: TGCGCCAGCAGCCTGACAGGGGGTCCCCAGCCCCAGCATTTT. It specifies CASSLTGGPQPQHF.

This clonotype was recorded at least ten times. The rearrangement joins TRBV11-2 to TRBJ2-7, with 7 bases identical to TRBD1. V lost 0 bases, J lost 5 bases, and 4 bases stayed unmatched. Per germline, CDR1 SGHAT and CDR2 FQNNGV. This CDR3 region has 14 residues. CDR3 residues: CASSLDGTADEQYF. The CDR3 DNA reads as TGTGCCAGCAGCTTAGATGGGACAGCGGACGAGCAGTACTTC.

The V and J genes are TRBV9 and TRBJ2-7; 7 bases match TRBD2. With V trimmed by 0 bases and J by 2 bases, 5 bases remained unmatched. The CDR3 runs to 15 residues. CDR1 and CDR2 (germline): SGDLS, YYNGEE. Written as DNA, the CDR3 is TGTGCCAGCAGCGTAGGAAGCGGGGCCACCTACGAGCAGTACTTC. This gives the protein CASSVGSGATYEQYF.

The sample holds many counts of this clonotype. The J gene is TRBJ2-7, the V gene TRBV6-1; D is possibly TRBD1 or TRBD2 (6 bases each). V shed 7 bases and J shed 2 bases, with 24 bases lying between them. Germline values: CDR1 MNHNS, CDR2 SASEGT. The length of the CDR3 is 17 residues. DNA of the CDR3: TGTGCCAGCACCGACCCTGACGGGGGCAGTAACCCCTACGAGCAGTACTTC. Translation gives CASTDPDGGSNPYEQYF.

This clonotype was seen a few times. The chain employs TRBV6-1 and TRBJ1-3; D remains ambiguous. The CDR3 covers 15 residues. The germline V gene encodes CDR1 MNHNS and CDR2 SASEGT. Trimming left V 5 bases short and J 4 bases short, with 15 bases between. The CDR3 reads CASSILQDGGNTIYF. As DNA, the CDR3 is TGTGCCAGCAGTATCCTGCAGGACGGAGGAAACACCATATATTTT.

This clonotype was counted between two and nine times. The rearrangement links TRBV11-2 to TRBJ2-3; D uncertain. Per germline, CDR1 SGHAT and CDR2 FQNNGV. Trimming pared 5 bases from V and 2 bases from J, leaving 17 bases between. The CDR3 extends over 16 amino acids. Here the CDR3 DNA reads TGTGCCAGCAGCCACCCGAGCATGGGATCCACAGATACGCAGTATTTT. It yields the protein CASSHPSMGSTDTQYF.

This clonotype was found many times. The V gene is TRBV19, the J gene TRBJ1-1; 9 positions match TRBD1. Germline-derived CDR1 and CDR2 are LNHDA and SQIVND (reference sequence). V was pared by 9 bases and J by 9 bases, with 5 bases of the junction left unmatched. The CDR3 spans 11 residues. The CDR3 bases are TGTGCCAGCTGGGACAGGGCGAAAGCTTTCTTT. It is translated as CASWDRAKAFF.

The rearrangement joins TRBV6-1 to TRBJ1-3, with a weak D call TRBD1 (6 bases). In germline, CDR1 is MNHNS, CDR2 SASEGT. The germline V and J ends were trimmed by 2 bases and 2 bases, with 13 bases remaining between them. This CDR3 contains 16 residues. The CDR3 sequence: CASSELGATTGNTIYF. CDR3 DNA: TGTGCCAGCAGTGAACTGGGGGCGACTACTGGAAACACCATATATTTT.

The sample holds many counts of this clonotype. V is TRBV28 and J is TRBJ2-5; 9 nucleotides match TRBD1. The CDR3 length is 16 residues. J lost 3 bases, V lost 4 bases, and 9 bases had no gene match. Germline CDR1 and CDR2: MDHEN and SYDVKM. The CDR3 region has the DNA TGTGCCAGCAGTTCGATCGGGACAGGGAAAGAAGAGACCCAGTACTTC. Its protein product is CASSSIGTGKEETQYF.